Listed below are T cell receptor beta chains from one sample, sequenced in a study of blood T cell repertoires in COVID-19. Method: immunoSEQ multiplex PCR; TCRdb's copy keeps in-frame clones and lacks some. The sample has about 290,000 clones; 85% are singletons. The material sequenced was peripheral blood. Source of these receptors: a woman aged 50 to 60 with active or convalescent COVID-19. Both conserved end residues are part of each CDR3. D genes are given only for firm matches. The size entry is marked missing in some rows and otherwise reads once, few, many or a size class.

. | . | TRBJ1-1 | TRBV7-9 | TGTGCCAGCAGCCGACAGAGATTAGACACTGAAGCTTTCTTT | CASSRQRLDTEAFF
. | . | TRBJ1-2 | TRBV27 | TGTGCCAGCAGTGATCCGACAGAACATGGCTACACCTTC | CASSDPTEHGYTF
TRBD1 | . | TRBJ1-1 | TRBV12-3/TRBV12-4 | TGTGCCAGCAGTTTCAACAGGGGAAGAGATTTCTTT | CASSFNRGRDFF
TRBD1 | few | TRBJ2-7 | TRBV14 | TGTGCCAGCAGCGACCGGGACAGGGCGGTCGAGCAGTACTTC | CASSDRDRAVEQYF
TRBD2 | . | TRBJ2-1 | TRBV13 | TGTGCCAGCAGCTTTCCCGGGCGGCCTAGCGGGAACCGGAATGAGCAGTTCTTC | CASSFPGRPSGNRNEQFF
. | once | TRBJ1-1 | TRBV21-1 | TGTGCCAGCAGCAAAGGGGAGGGGAGCACTGAAGCTTTCTTT | CASSKGEGSTEAFF
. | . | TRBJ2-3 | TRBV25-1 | TGTGCCAGCAGTGTCAATAGCGCCACAGATACGCAGTATTTT | CASSVNSATDTQYF
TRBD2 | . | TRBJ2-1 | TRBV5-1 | TGCGCCAGCAGCAAATTAGCGGGAGGGGCGGGCAATGAGCAGTTCTTC | CASSKLAGGAGNEQFF
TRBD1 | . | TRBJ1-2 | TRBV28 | TGTGCCAGCAGTCCTCTCATACACAGGGGGCGTAACTATGGCTACACCTTC | CASSPLIHRGRNYGYTF
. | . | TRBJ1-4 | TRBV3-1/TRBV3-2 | TGTGCCAGCAGCCCCGCTAGGGGGGGACTGTTTTTT | CASSPARGGLFF
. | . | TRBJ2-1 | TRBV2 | TGTGCCAGCAGTGGGGCCAGCAATGAGCAGTTCTTC | CASSGASNEQFF
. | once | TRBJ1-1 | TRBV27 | TGTGCCAGCAGTTCCTCACCCGGGGTTGAAGCTTTCTTT | CASSSSPGVEAFF
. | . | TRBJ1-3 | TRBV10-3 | TGTGCCATCAGTGAGTCAGGGGCAAACACCATATATTTT | CAISESGANTIYF